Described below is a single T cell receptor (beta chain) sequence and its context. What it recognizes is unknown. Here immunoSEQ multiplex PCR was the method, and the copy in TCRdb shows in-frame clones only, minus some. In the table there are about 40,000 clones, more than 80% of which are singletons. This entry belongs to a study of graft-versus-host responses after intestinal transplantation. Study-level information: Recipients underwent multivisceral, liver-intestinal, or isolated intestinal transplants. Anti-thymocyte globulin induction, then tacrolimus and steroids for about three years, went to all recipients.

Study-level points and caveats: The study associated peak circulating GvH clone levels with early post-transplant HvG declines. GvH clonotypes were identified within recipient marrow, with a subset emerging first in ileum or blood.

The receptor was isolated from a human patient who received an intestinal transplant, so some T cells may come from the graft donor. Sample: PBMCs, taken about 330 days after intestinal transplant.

The CDR3 DNA sequence: TGTGCCAGCAGTGAGCCTAGCGGGAACCGAGGAACCGGGGAGCTGTTTTTT. It codes for CASSEPSGNRGTGELFF. This chain links TRBV25-1 with TRBJ2-2; 9 bases fit TRBD2. V lost 3 bases and J lost 5; bases outside the gene matches: 10. Germline CDR1 reads MGHDK; CDR2 reads SYGVNS. CDR3 length: 17 amino acids. The full variable domain, rest sourced from reference TRBV25-1 and TRBJ2-2, is EADIYQTPRYLVIGTGKKITLECSQTMGHDKMYWYQQDPGMELHLIHYSYGVNSTEKGDLSSESTVSRIRTEHFPLTLESARPSHTSQYLCASSEPSGNRGTGELFFGEGSRLTVL.